These 23 T cell receptor beta chains originate from one sample sequenced in a study of cytomegalovirus exposure and HLA in healthy donors. The PCR made use of 60 Vbeta and 13 Jbeta primers. Here immunoSEQ multiplex PCR was the method, and the copy in TCRdb shows in-frame clones only, minus some. In all, the sample yields some 110,000 clones. Sequences were obtained from PBMCs. The receptor set was obtained from a man aged 35-49 years in good health and CMV-seropositive.

The chain couples TRBV7-3 to TRBJ2-1; 8 bases are shared with TRBD1. The CDR3 totals 16 residues. The germline gives CDR1 SGHTA, CDR2 FQGTGA. Unmatched junction bases numbered 10, after V lost 1 base and J lost 8 bases. CDR3 sequence (DNA): TGTGCCAGCAGCTTAAACCCGACAGGGGTGGGGGATGAGCAGTTCTTC. Protein sequence: CASSLNPTGVGDEQFF.

J is TRBJ1-1 and V is TRBV28; 9 nucleotides agree with TRBD1. Trimming removed 9 bases from V and 4 bases from J; junction bases left unmatched: 12. Germline V lookup: CDR1 MDHEN, CDR2 SYDVKM. The CDR3 is 15 amino acids. DNA for the CDR3: TGTGCCAGTCGAACGGGGGGGACAGGGAGCACTGAAGCTTTCTTT. This sequence encodes CASRTGGTGSTEAFF.

This rearrangement joins TRBV25-1 to TRBJ2-5, with D perhaps matching TRBD2 (5 bases). V lost 7 bases, J lost 5 bases, and 14 bases lay in between. The CDR3 is 13 amino acids. The germline V gene encodes CDR1 MGHDK and CDR2 SYGVNS. CDR3 sequence: CASTSRGRETQYF. As DNA, the CDR3 is TGTGCCAGCACCTCCCGAGGGCGGGAGACCCAGTACTTC.

This chain joins TRBV14 and TRBJ2-5; D may be TRBD2 (6 bases). V was cut by 1 base and J by 7 bases, with 10 bases left in between. Germline assignment: CDR1 SGHDN and CDR2 FVKESK. The CDR3 is 13 residues long. The CDR3 loop is CASSQALGGTQYF. The CDR3 coding sequence is TGTGCCAGCAGCCAAGCTTTGGGGGGGACCCAGTACTTC.

This rearrangement joins TRBV29-1 to TRBJ2-1; no reliable D call. The CDR3 covers 12 residues. Trimming pared 4 bases from V and 3 bases from J, leaving 7 bases between. Germline V gene data show CDR1 as SQVTM and CDR2 as ANQGSEA. The CDR3 here is CSVVGVYNEQFF. CDR3 DNA sequence: TGCAGCGTTGTGGGCGTCTACAATGAGCAGTTCTTC.

The V call is TRBV11-3, the J call TRBJ2-7; 11 bases are a match to TRBD2. After removal of 2 bases from V and 0 bases from J, the junction contained 0 bases not matched to a gene. The CDR3 totals 15 residues. Germline values: CDR1 SGHNT, CDR2 YENEEA. Here the CDR3 reads CASSLTSGSSYEQYF. CDR3 sequence (DNA): TGTGCCAGCAGCTTAACTAGCGGGAGCTCCTACGAGCAGTACTTC.

The J gene is TRBJ1-2, the V gene TRBV6-5; D might be TRBD1 (6 bases). Between the trimmed V and J ends, which lost 10 bases and 6 bases, there was a span of 18 bases. Germline assignment: CDR1 MNHEY and CDR2 SVGAGI. The CDR3 has 13 residues. As DNA, the CDR3 is TGTGCCACCTACCAGGGGCCCCTAAATGGCTACACCTTC. Protein product: CATYQGPLNGYTF.

The rearrangement joins TRBV5-1 to TRBJ2-2, with 8 nucleotides matching TRBD2. With 6 bases clipped from V and 7 bases from J, the junction kept 8 bases outside the gene matches. Germline V gene lookup returns CDR1 SGHRS and CDR2 YFSETQ. The CDR3 has 14 amino acids. CDR3 residues: CASTRAGEGGELFF. The CDR3 DNA is TGCGCCAGCACTAGAGCGGGAGAGGGCGGGGAGCTGTTTTTT.

This chain joins TRBV29-1 and TRBJ1-1, with 11 bases lining up with TRBD1. V shed 7 bases and J 5 bases; nucleotides not matched to a gene: 6. CDR1 SQVTM and CDR2 ANQGSEA come from the germline V gene. The CDR3 sequence is 13 residues long. The CDR3 nucleotides read TGCAGCGCAGGGGACAGGGGGAGGACTGAAGCTTTCTTT. As protein: CSAGDRGRTEAFF. The full variable domain, with the rest looked up from reference TRBV29-1 and TRBJ1-1, is SAVISQKPSRDICQRGTSLTIQCQVDSQVTMMFWYRQQPGQSLTLIATANQGSEATYESGFVIDKFPISRPNLTFSTLTVSNMSPEDSSIYLCSAGDRGRTEAFFGQGTRLTVV.

V gene TRBV4-1 combines with J gene TRBJ2-6, with D tentatively TRBD1 (6 bases). This CDR3 is built from 16 residues. Germline V gene sequence: CDR1 MGHRA, CDR2 YSYEKL. With 2 bases removed from V and 2 bases from J, the gap between germline ends came to 10 bases. CDR3 DNA sequence: TGCGCCAGCAGCCAACCCTCAGGGGCTGGGGCCAACGTCCTGACTTTC. This encodes CASSQPSGAGANVLTF.

V gene TRBV4-2 combines with J gene TRBJ1-2; 8 bases line up with TRBD1. CDR1 and CDR2 (germline): LGHNA, YNFKEQ. The CDR3 length is 16 residues. V trimming: 1 base; J trimming: 3 bases; junction bases outside the gene matches: 7. In DNA form, the CDR3 reads TGTGCCAGCAGCCAAGCCACAGGGGGAGGGGACTATGGCTACACCTTC. As protein: CASSQATGGGDYGYTF.

The J gene is TRBJ2-2, the V gene TRBV7-6, with D perhaps TRBD2 (6 bases). The CDR3 is 16 residues long. Germline lookup yields CDR1 SGHVS and CDR2 FNYEAQ. V lost 4 bases and J 3 bases, leaving 15 bases between the germline ends. This chain's CDR3 is CASSWPRDSYTGELFF. DNA for the CDR3: TGTGCCAGCAGCTGGCCCCGGGACTCTTACACCGGGGAGCTGTTTTTT.

The DNA for the CDR3 is TGTGCCAGCAGCTTAGTGTCTCGGGACAGCTCCTACGAGCAGTACTTC. It is translated as CASSLVSRDSSYEQYF. The J gene is TRBJ2-7, the V gene TRBV7-8, with TRBD1 matching over 7 bases. This CDR3 spans 16 amino acids. With 1 base clipped from V and 0 bases from J, the junction kept 6 bases outside the gene matches. Germline values: CDR1 SGHVS, CDR2 FQNEAQ.

This chain joins TRBV19 and TRBJ1-5; TRBD1 matches at 7 bases. The CDR3 covers 14 residues. V shed 6 bases and J 3 bases; nucleotides not matched to a gene: 5. The germline V gene encodes CDR1 LNHDA and CDR2 SQIVND (reference sequence). The CDR3, as DNA: TGTGCCAGTAGCGGCCAGGGGGTCAATCAGCCCCAGCATTTT. Protein product: CASSGQGVNQPQHF.

J is TRBJ1-4 and V is TRBV7-9, with a weak D call TRBD1 (6 bases). Per germline, CDR1 SEHNR and CDR2 FQNEAQ (reference sequence). The CDR3 has 14 amino acids. The germline V and J ends were trimmed by 2 bases and 8 bases, with 12 bases remaining between them. The CDR3 region has the DNA TGTGCCAGCAGCTTACCAGGGAGGGGGGAAAAACTGTTTTTT. The encoded protein is CASSLPGRGEKLFF.

The V and J genes are TRBV30 and TRBJ1-5, with TRBD1 identical over 7 bases. The germline V gene encodes CDR1 GTSNPN and CDR2 SVGIG (reference sequence). Trimming at V came to 2 bases and at J to 4 bases, leaving 8 bases not matched to a gene. The CDR3 is 15 residues long. The CDR3 nucleotides read TGTGCCTGGAGTCCCGGCAGGGGGTTGAATCAGCCCCAGCATTTT. Translated, it gives CAWSPGRGLNQPQHF.

The genes are TRBV11-2 and TRBJ2-1, with 10 bases fitting TRBD2. Germline V CDR1 and CDR2: SGHAT, FQNNGV. CDR3 length equals 16 residues. V lost 3 bases, J lost 5 bases, and 7 bases stayed unmatched. CDR3 DNA: TGTGCCAGCAGCTTCCGACTAGCGGGTATACACAATGAGCAGTTCTTC. It yields the protein CASSFRLAGIHNEQFF.

The V and J genes are TRBV2 and TRBJ2-5; weak D call: TRBD1 (7 bases). Germline values: CDR1 SNHLY, CDR2 FYNNEI. Trimming cost V 2 bases and J 5 bases, with 18 bases left between them. The CDR3 has 16 amino acids. The CDR3 protein is CASSEKSRAGGETQYF. For the CDR3, the DNA is TGTGCCAGCAGTGAAAAGTCTCGGGCAGGGGGGGAGACCCAGTACTTC.

The gene calls are TRBV28 and TRBJ2-4, with 11 bases aligning to TRBD2. Germline CDR1 MDHEN, CDR2 SYDVKM. This CDR3 has 16 residues. J lost 4 bases, V lost 5 bases, and 7 bases had no gene match. Here the CDR3 DNA reads TGTGCCAGCAGTCTAGCGGGAGGACCACCGAAAAACATTCAGTACTTC. Translated, it gives CASSLAGGPPKNIQYF. Combining the CDR3 with reference TRBV28 and TRBJ2-4 gives the whole variable domain DVKVTQSSRYLVKRTGEKVFLECVQDMDHENMFWYRQDPGLGLRLIYFSYDVKMKEKGDIPEGYSVSREKKERFSLILESASTNQTSMYLCASSLAGGPPKNIQYFGAGTRLSVL.

V is TRBV29-1 and J is TRBJ2-1; 7 bases are a match to TRBD1. Germline V lookup: CDR1 SQVTM, CDR2 ANQGSEA. The ends lost 7 bases at V and 2 bases at J; junction bases unmatched: 8. The CDR3 is 14 residues long. The CDR3 spells CSAKGQPTYNEQFF. The CDR3 region has the DNA TGCAGCGCCAAGGGACAGCCAACCTACAATGAGCAGTTCTTC.

This chain links TRBV4-1 with TRBJ2-7; 13 bases align to TRBD2. Germline trimming cut 1 base from V and 0 bases from J; bases unmatched to any gene: 12. CDR3 length: 20 amino acids. Germline CDR1 is MGHRA and CDR2 is YSYEKL. The DNA for the CDR3 is TGCGCCAGCAGCCAAGTGCAGGGACTAGCGGGGTTCGTAAGCTCCTACGAGCAGTACTTC. Translation: CASSQVQGLAGFVSSYEQYF.

This rearrangement joins TRBV2 to TRBJ1-2, with 7 nucleotides matching TRBD1. The V segment lost 4 bases and the J segment 1 base; nucleotides outside the gene matches: 6. The CDR3 spans 15 residues. From germline, CDR1 is SNHLY and CDR2 FYNNEI. The DNA of the CDR3 is TGTGCCAGCAGTGGGGACAGCCCAGTTAACTATGGCTACACCTTC. Translation gives CASSGDSPVNYGYTF. Drawing the rest from reference TRBV2 and TRBJ1-2, the complete variable domain is EPEVTQTPSHQVTQMGQEVILRCVPISNHLYFYWYRQILGQKVEFLVSFYNNEISEKSEIFDDQFSVERPDGSNFTLKIRSTKLEDSAMYFCASSGDSPVNYGYTFGSGTRLTVV.

The chain carries TRBV28 and TRBJ2-7, with D possibly TRBD1 on 5 matching bases. The CDR3 contains 13 residues. CDR1 is MDHEN, CDR2 SYDVKM, per germline. V lost 6 bases and J lost 6, with 15 bases in between. CDR3: CASRPLGRGEQYF. The CDR3 bases are TGTGCCAGCAGGCCTTTGGGTAGGGGCGAGCAGTACTTC.